This TCR beta chain comes out of a study of T cell repertoires in cytomegalovirus infection. Across the whole study: CMV infection together with matching HLA type was indicated by public TCR beta signatures. Study conclusions and caveats: Ex vivo, HLA-C-restricted CMV-specific TCR beta clonotypes prevailed over the rest of the response.

TCRdb used MiXCR to reprocess the reads, holding one entry per CDR3 protein. The sample records 700,000 to 850,000 distinct CDR3 sequences, 30% to 35% being singletons. CDR1 is MGHRA and CDR2 is YSYEKL in the germline V gene. This CDR3 spans 13 amino acids. V lost 1 base and J lost 7, with 10 bases in between. Regarding this clonotype: Its target is not known.

The V gene is TRBV4-1, the J gene TRBJ1-2; weak D call: TRBD1 (5 bases). This material consisted of cultured CD8+ T cells from PBMCs, taken from culture after CMV antigen stimulation. This receptor was taken from a human donor in good health (CMV status not recorded). Some clones in this sample may be carry-over from other donors' samples. CDR3 nucleotides: TGCGCCAGCAGCCAAGTAGGGGAGACTGGCTACACCTTC. Its protein product is CASSQVGETGYTF.